This entry concerns a single TCR beta chain. These data originate in a study of blood T cell repertoires in COVID-19. Study context: The cDNA or gDNA used as material had been derived from T cells, B-cell-depleted T cells, or PBMCs.

Clones were read by immunoSEQ multiplex PCR, and TCRdb kept only the in-frame ones, dropping some. The profile covers 230,000 or so clones, with 88% appearing a single time and roughly 2.4% taken by the ten largest. There are 17 residues in the CDR3. Germline CDR1 reads LGHNA; CDR2 reads YSLEER. The V and J ends lost 5 bases and 4 bases, in that order; junction bases with no gene match: 8. This receptor was obtained from a woman aged 40-49 years with acute COVID-19. This chain connects TRBV4-3 to TRBJ2-6; 10 positions agree with TRBD2. The sample consisted of PBMCs or T cells enriched from blood (not recorded which). The CDR3 DNA reads TGCGCCAGCAGCGTCAGCGGGGGGGCGAGCGGGGCCAACGTCCTGACTTTC. Its translation is CASSVSGGASGANVLTF.